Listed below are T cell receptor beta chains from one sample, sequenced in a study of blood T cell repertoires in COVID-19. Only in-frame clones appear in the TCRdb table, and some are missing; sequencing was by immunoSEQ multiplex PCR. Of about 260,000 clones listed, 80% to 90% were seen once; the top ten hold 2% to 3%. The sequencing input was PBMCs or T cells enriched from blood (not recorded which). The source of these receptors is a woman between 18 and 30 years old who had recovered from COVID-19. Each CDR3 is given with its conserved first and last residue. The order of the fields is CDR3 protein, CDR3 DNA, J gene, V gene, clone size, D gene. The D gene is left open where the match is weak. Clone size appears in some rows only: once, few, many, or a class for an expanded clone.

CDR3: CASSFGASNTGELFF; DNA: TGTGCCAGCAGCTTTGGGGCATCGAACACCGGGGAGCTGTTTTTT; J: TRBJ2-2; V: TRBV5-6; size: .; D: .
CDR3: CASSRTATYGYTF; DNA: TGTGCCAGCAGCCGGACAGCAACCTATGGCTACACCTTC; J: TRBJ1-2; V: TRBV14; size: .; D: .
CDR3: CASSLVAGNYEQYF; DNA: TGCGCCAGCAGCTTGGTTGCGGGGAACTACGAGCAGTACTTC; J: TRBJ2-7; V: TRBV5-1; size: .; D: .
CDR3: CASSRTEKAFF; DNA: TGTGCCAGCAGCCGGACAGAGAAAGCTTTCTTT; J: TRBJ1-1; V: TRBV7-9; size: .; D: .
CDR3: CASSQYSSGGVQETQYF; DNA: TGTGCCAGCAGCCAGTACTCTAGCGGGGGCGTTCAAGAGACCCAGTACTTC; J: TRBJ2-5; V: TRBV4-2; size: .; D: TRBD2
CDR3: CASSLPRHSPYGYTF; DNA: TGTGCCAGCTCGCTACCACGGCACAGCCCCTATGGCTACACCTTC; J: TRBJ1-2; V: TRBV18; size: .; D: .
CDR3: CASSVQGRSEKLFF; DNA: TGTGCCAGCAGTGTACAGGGGAGAAGTGAAAAACTGTTTTTT; J: TRBJ1-4; V: TRBV28; size: .; D: TRBD1
CDR3: CASSTNPKTQYF; DNA: TGTGCCAGCAGCACAAATCCCAAGACCCAGTACTTC; J: TRBJ2-5; V: TRBV5-6; size: .; D: .
CDR3: CASSAQGEGFEQYF; DNA: TGTGCCAGCAGTGCACAAGGGGAAGGTTTCGAGCAGTACTTC; J: TRBJ2-7; V: TRBV25-1; size: .; D: .
CDR3: CASSSLTDTQYF; DNA: TGTGCCAGTAGCTCTCTCACAGATACGCAGTATTTT; J: TRBJ2-3; V: TRBV19; size: .; D: .
CDR3: CASSLGRGGVGNSPLHF; DNA: TGTGCCAGCAGTTTAGGGCGGGGGGGAGTCGGAAATTCACCCCTCCACTTT; J: TRBJ1-6; V: TRBV27; size: .; D: .
CDR3: CASSYQTLSYNEQFF; DNA: TGTGCCAGCAGCTACCAAACTCTCTCCTACAATGAGCAGTTCTTC; J: TRBJ2-1; V: TRBV5-8; size: .; D: .
CDR3: CASSESGGRETQYF; DNA: TGTGCCAGCAGTGAAAGCGGGGGCAGGGAGACCCAGTACTTC; J: TRBJ2-5; V: TRBV6-1; size: .; D: TRBD2
CDR3: CASKGDNQETQYF; DNA: TGTGCCAGCAAAGGGGACAACCAAGAGACCCAGTACTTC; J: TRBJ2-5; V: TRBV28; size: once; D: .
CDR3: CASSGQNSYGYTF; DNA: TGTGCCAGCAGTGGTCAAAACAGCTATGGCTACACCTTC; J: TRBJ1-2; V: TRBV28; size: .; D: .
CDR3: CASSEGDRVVSTGNTIYF; DNA: TGTGCCAGCAGTGAAGGGGACAGGGTCGTGTCTACTGGAAACACCATATATTTT; J: TRBJ1-3; V: TRBV2; size: .; D: TRBD1
CDR3: CASSLVPAGNSPLHF; DNA: TGTGCCAGCAGCTTAGTCCCGGCGGGTAATTCACCCCTCCACTTT; J: TRBJ1-6; V: TRBV7-8; size: few; D: .
CDR3: CASSNSGTGYRDTQYF; DNA: TGTGCCAGTAGTAATTCAGGGACAGGGTATAGAGATACGCAGTATTTT; J: TRBJ2-3; V: TRBV19; size: .; D: TRBD1
CDR3: CASSPGLAGGNEQFF; DNA: TGCGCCAGCAGCCCCGGACTAGCGGGGGGCAATGAGCAGTTCTTC; J: TRBJ2-1; V: TRBV5-1; size: .; D: TRBD2
CDR3: CASSLGQGGSSPLHF; DNA: TGTGCCAGCAGTCTGGGACAGGGGGGAAGTTCACCCCTCCACTTT; J: TRBJ1-6; V: TRBV6-2/TRBV6-3; size: .; D: TRBD1
CDR3: CASSLALAGQSDTQYF; DNA: TGTGCCAGCAGCTTAGCGCTAGCGGGGCAATCAGATACGCAGTATTTT; J: TRBJ2-3; V: TRBV7-6; size: .; D: TRBD2
CDR3: CASSQAPGRGGSNEQFF; DNA: TGTGCCAGCAGCCAAGCCCCCGGGCGGGGGGGCTCCAATGAGCAGTTCTTC; J: TRBJ2-1; V: TRBV3-1/TRBV3-2; size: .; D: TRBD2
CDR3: CASSQMGTVLTDTQYF; DNA: TGTGCCAGCAGCCAAATGGGGACAGTTCTCACAGATACGCAGTATTTT; J: TRBJ2-3; V: TRBV3-1/TRBV3-2; size: .; D: TRBD1
CDR3: CASSRQAPLYNEQFF; DNA: TGTGCCAGCAGCCGACAGGCCCCCTTATACAATGAGCAGTTCTTC; J: TRBJ2-1; V: TRBV6-5; size: .; D: .
CDR3: CASREPGLNQPQHF; DNA: TGTGCCAGCAGAGAGCCAGGACTCAATCAGCCCCAGCATTTT; J: TRBJ1-5; V: TRBV6-5; size: .; D: .
CDR3: CASSNFRDTGELFF; DNA: TGTGCCAGCAGTAATTTCCGGGACACCGGGGAGCTGTTTTTT; J: TRBJ2-2; V: TRBV6-5; size: .; D: .
CDR3: CASSQDGKGARTEAFF; DNA: TGTGCCAGCAGCCAAGATGGCAAGGGGGCAAGGACTGAAGCTTTCTTT; J: TRBJ1-1; V: TRBV3-1/TRBV3-2; size: .; D: TRBD1
CDR3: CASTAAGTGKFSGNTIYF; DNA: TGTGCCAGCACGGCCGCCGGAACAGGTAAATTCTCTGGAAACACCATATATTTT; J: TRBJ1-3; V: TRBV7-6; size: .; D: .
CDR3: CASRTGNLGYTF; DNA: TGTGCCAGCAGGACAGGGAATTTGGGCTACACCTTC; J: TRBJ1-2; V: TRBV6-5; size: .; D: TRBD1